The 29 T cell receptor beta chains given below trace back to one sample, sequenced in a study of human T cells and chemical hapten exposure. Time point reported: patch test 1, 2 weeks after DPC sensitization. Treatment reported: therapeutic diphenylcyclopropenone sensitization with weekly scalp DPC. TCRdb processed the RACE reads anew with MiXCR; each CDR3 protein has one entry. The table lists roughly 74,000 distinct CDR3 sequences, 32% of them singletons. This sample comprised whole blood, obtained in connection with sensitization to the hapten diphenylcyclopropenone (DPC). These receptors came from a man aged 40-50 years with alopecia areata. Some clones in this sample may be carry-over from other donors' samples.

This chain joins TRBV12-3 or TRBV12-4 and TRBJ1-2; maybe TRBD1 (5 bases). The CDR3 covers 16 residues. V was cut by 6 bases and J by 4 bases, with 21 bases left in between. CDR3 amino acids: CASSNPGLPVGYGYTF. The CDR3 DNA is TGTGCCAGCAGCAACCCGGGACTCCCCGTGGGCTATGGCTACACCTTC.

This clonotype was counted between two and nine times. This rearrangement joins TRBV10-3 to TRBJ2-5; D gene unclear. The germline V gene has CDR1 ENHRY and CDR2 SYGVKD. CDR3 length: 13 residues. The V and J ends lost 7 bases and 3 bases respectively, with 12 bases between them. The CDR3: CAIKNPNEETQYF. The CDR3 DNA reads as TGTGCCATCAAAAACCCGAACGAAGAGACCCAGTACTTC.

The chain links TRBV7-2 to TRBJ1-5; D is undetermined. The CDR3 extends over 15 amino acids. V was clipped by 5 bases and J by 4 bases, with 15 bases between them. Germline CDR1 is SGHTA and CDR2 is FQGNSA. The CDR3 sequence is CASSQHLASNQPQHF. In DNA form, the CDR3 reads TGTGCCAGCAGCCAACACCTTGCCTCTAATCAGCCCCAGCATTTT.

This CDR3 is CASSSRSEAFF. Written as DNA, the CDR3 is TGTGCCAGCAGTTCCCGATCTGAAGCTTTCTTT. This chain joins TRBV28 and TRBJ1-1, with unresolved D. CDR3 length: 11 amino acids. Trimming removed 4 bases from V and 6 bases from J, with 6 bases in between. Germline V gene sequence: CDR1 MDHEN, CDR2 SYDVKM.

The rearrangement uses TRBV9 and TRBJ2-1, with TRBD2 as a possible D gene (5 bases). This CDR3 contains 15 residues. From germline, CDR1 is SGDLS and CDR2 YYNGEE. Trimming cost V 0 bases and J 2 bases, with 9 bases left between them. CDR3 in amino acids: CASSVVGGTYNEQFF. The CDR3 bases are TGTGCCAGCAGCGTAGTAGGAGGAACCTACAATGAGCAGTTCTTC.

This clonotype was counted only a few times. This chain links TRBV20-1 with TRBJ2-1, with D perhaps TRBD1 or TRBD2 (5 bases each). Trimming stripped 0 bases from V and 5 bases from J, with 14 bases between. Germline lookup yields CDR1 DFQATT and CDR2 SNEGSKA (reference sequence). The CDR3 runs 15 residues. The DNA of the CDR3 is TGCAGTGCTAGAGATCCCCGTACGGGGCACAATGAGCAGTTCTTC. Amino acid sequence: CSARDPRTGHNEQFF.

This clonotype appeared a single time. Its ends do not fully match the called genes, so a read error is possible. This CDR3 reads CASSQPPTRVRATETFF. The CDR3 DNA follows: TGCGCCAGCAGCCAACCCCCGACCAGGGTCAGGGCGACTGAAACTTTCTTT. V gene TRBV4-1 combines with J gene TRBJ1-1, with D perhaps TRBD1 (5 bases). Germline assignment: CDR1 MGHRA and CDR2 YSYEKL. The CDR3 spans 17 residues.

Only a few counts were recorded for this clonotype. This rearrangement joins TRBV9 to TRBJ1-1; D is undetermined. The CDR3 length is 15 residues. Trimming took 0 bases from V and 3 from J, leaving 12 bases between them. Looked up from germline, CDR1 is SGDLS and CDR2 is YYNGEE. DNA for the CDR3: TGTGCCAGCAGCGTAGAGGCCGGGCTCGACACTGAAGCTTTCTTT. As protein: CASSVEAGLDTEAFF.

The table lists this clonotype with a few counts. The V call is TRBV20-1, the J call TRBJ2-1, with D perhaps being TRBD1 or TRBD2 (5 bases each). This CDR3 contains 15 residues. Trimming pared 0 bases from V and 9 bases from J, leaving 18 bases between. From germline, CDR1 is DFQATT and CDR2 SNEGSKA (reference sequence). CDR3 residues: CSARDPQGVGVEQFF. In nucleotides, the CDR3 is TGCAGTGCTAGAGACCCCCAAGGGGTGGGGGTTGAGCAGTTCTTC.

The genes are TRBV5-1 and TRBJ1-5, with a weak D call TRBD1 (6 bases). The germline CDR1 and CDR2 sequences are SGHRS and YFSETQ. There are 14 residues in the CDR3. V was trimmed by 0 bases and J by 11 bases, leaving 15 bases between them. CDR3 protein: CASSLAAGAKAQHF. The CDR3, as DNA: TGCGCCAGCAGCTTGGCCGCGGGGGCTAAAGCCCAGCATTTT.

This clonotype was observed a few times. The gene calls are TRBV5-1 and TRBJ1-1, with 7 bases aligning to TRBD1. Germline V gene lookup returns CDR1 SGHRS and CDR2 YFSETQ. The CDR3 is made up of 15 amino acids. Losses at the gene ends were 4 bases for V and 8 bases for J; bases not matched to a gene: 14. The CDR3 DNA reads as TGCGCCAGCAGCCCCGGACAGGTAGTTAACCCAGAAGCTTTCTTT. This sequence encodes CASSPGQVVNPEAFF. The whole variable domain, filled in from reference TRBV5-1 and TRBJ1-1, reads KAGVTQTPRYLIKTRGQQVTLSCSPISGHRSVSWYQQTPGQGLQFLFEYFSETQRNKGNFPGRFSGRQFSNSRSEMNVSTLELGDSALYLCASSPGQVVNPEAFFGQGTRLTVV.

This clonotype was found a few times. The chain combines TRBV20-1 with TRBJ1-5, with 8 bases matching TRBD1. J lost 1 base, V lost 2 bases, and 4 bases had no gene match. The CDR3 is 15 residues long. Germline V gene lookup returns CDR1 DFQATT and CDR2 SNEGSKA (reference sequence). The CDR3 sequence: CSARNRGMSNQPQHF. The CDR3 nucleotides read TGCAGTGCTAGAAACAGGGGGATGAGCAATCAGCCCCAGCATTTT.

The rearrangement links TRBV5-1 to TRBJ2-4; D call uncertain. The CDR3 is 13 residues long. From germline, CDR1 is SGHRS and CDR2 YFSETQ. V was clipped by 2 bases and J by 7 bases, with 10 bases between them. CDR3 sequence: CASSFDKLNIQYF. CDR3 bases: TGCGCCAGCAGCTTCGATAAATTGAACATTCAGTACTTC.

In its sample, this clonotype was seen a few times. The chain couples TRBV29-1 to TRBJ1-1; the D is unclear. Germline-derived CDR1 and CDR2 are SQVTM and ANQGSEA. Trimming pared 4 bases from V and 7 bases from J, leaving 13 bases between. The CDR3 length is 12 residues. The CDR3 reads CSVGQVLGEAFF. The CDR3 nucleotides read TGCAGCGTTGGCCAGGTCTTAGGTGAAGCTTTCTTT.

This clonotype has just one count. The rearrangement links TRBV5-1 to TRBJ2-1; possible D gene TRBD1, 6 bases. Trimming stripped 0 bases from V and 9 bases from J, with 13 bases between. This CDR3 is built from 14 residues. Germline V CDR1 and CDR2: SGHRS, YFSETQ. The CDR3 is CASSLEGGLGEQFF. In DNA, the CDR3 is TGCGCCAGCAGCTTGGAAGGGGGTCTCGGTGAGCAGTTCTTC.

This rearrangement joins TRBV2 to TRBJ2-3; D is perhaps TRBD1 or TRBD2 (5 bases each). Trimming left V 4 bases short and J 0 bases short, with 11 bases between. CDR3 length: 15 amino acids. CDR1 SNHLY and CDR2 FYNNEI come from the germline V gene. The CDR3 is CASSAGTRSTDTQYF. CDR3 DNA sequence: TGTGCCAGCAGTGCCGGGACCAGAAGCACAGATACGCAGTATTTT. Full variable domain (missing parts from reference TRBV2 and TRBJ2-3): EPEVTQTPSHQVTQMGQEVILRCVPISNHLYFYWYRQILGQKVEFLVSFYNNEISEKSEIFDDQFSVERPDGSNFTLKIRSTKLEDSAMYFCASSAGTRSTDTQYFGPGTRLTVL.

V usage is TRBV6-5 and J usage is TRBJ2-2, with D uncertain. CDR1 MNHEY and CDR2 SVGAGI come from the germline V gene. The CDR3 spans 16 residues. The V and J ends lost 2 bases and 1 base respectively, with 11 bases between them. The CDR3 loop is CASSYLSILNTGELFF. The CDR3 DNA is TGTGCCAGCAGTTACCTTAGCATCTTGAACACCGGGGAGCTGTTTTTT.

This clonotype was counted between two and nine times. J is TRBJ2-7 and V is TRBV30; the D call may be TRBD1 or TRBD2 (5 bases each). The CDR3 runs to 16 residues. Germline CDR1 reads GTSNPN; CDR2 reads SVGIG (reference sequence). Trimming cost V 5 bases and J 2 bases, with 22 bases left between them. CDR3 sequence (DNA): TGTGCCTGGTTCATCACAGGAGCGGTGGGTACCTACGAGCAGTACTTC. Translated: CAWFITGAVGTYEQYF.

This clonotype was seen only a few times. V usage is TRBV6-1 and J usage is TRBJ1-1; TRBD1 might be the D (5 bases). The ends were cut back, 6 bases at V and 1 base at J, with 15 bases in the middle. There are 15 residues in the CDR3. Germline V gene sequence: CDR1 MNHNS, CDR2 SASEGT. The CDR3 DNA is TGTGCCAGCAGGGGATTGGACAAATCGAACACTGAAGCTTTCTTT. Translated, it gives CASRGLDKSNTEAFF.

CDR3 protein: CASSPGGPNIQYF. The CDR3 region has the DNA TGTGCCAGCTCACCAGGGGGCCCAAACATTCAGTACTTC. The J gene is TRBJ2-4, the V gene TRBV18; weak D call: TRBD1 (6 bases). Trimming removed 2 bases from V and 6 bases from J, with 8 bases in between. This CDR3 region has 13 residues. Germline V gene sequence: CDR1 KGHSH, CDR2 LQKENI.

The chain combines TRBV7-8 with TRBJ2-2, with 7 positions matching TRBD2. With 8 bases clipped from V and 4 bases from J, the junction kept 7 bases outside the gene matches. From germline, CDR1 is SGHVS and CDR2 FQNEAQ. This CDR3 contains 14 residues. The CDR3 spells CASARLAGTGELFF. The CDR3 DNA is TGTGCCAGCGCAAGACTAGCTGGCACCGGGGAGCTGTTTTTT. The complete variable domain, with remaining parts taken from reference TRBV7-8 and TRBJ2-2, reads GAGVSQSPRYKVAKRGQDVALRCDPISGHVSLFWYQQALGQGPEFLTYFQNEAQLDKSGLPSDRFFAERPEGSVSTLKIQRTQQEDSAVYLCASARLAGTGELFFGEGSRLTVL.

This clonotype turned up a few times. The chain employs TRBV20-1 and TRBJ2-1; 9 nucleotides align to TRBD2. The CDR3 consists of 15 residues. V was pared by 0 bases and J by 12 bases, with 12 bases of the junction left unmatched. Germline-derived CDR1 and CDR2 are DFQATT and SNEGSKA (reference sequence). CDR3 in DNA: TGCAGTGCTAGAGATAGCGGGAGTTCCCCCTCAGGGCAGTTCTTC. It is translated as CSARDSGSSPSGQFF.

The chain carries TRBV5-6 and TRBJ1-1; 8 bases line up with TRBD1. The trim removed 4 bases at V and 2 bases at J, leaving 4 bases unmatched. The CDR3 covers 14 residues. Germline loops: CDR1 SGHDT, CDR2 YYEEEE. The CDR3 reads CASSTGGPNTEAFF. Written as DNA, the CDR3 is TGTGCCAGCAGCACAGGGGGACCCAACACTGAAGCTTTCTTT.

This clonotype was seen more than once but under ten times. The chain joins TRBV7-9 to TRBJ2-7; D is uncertain. The CDR3 is 14 residues long. The germline V gene encodes CDR1 SEHNR and CDR2 FQNEAQ (reference sequence). Trimming pared 4 bases from V and 2 bases from J, leaving 12 bases between. CDR3 loop: CASSSSGRPYEQYF. DNA for the CDR3: TGTGCCAGCAGCTCCTCCGGGCGACCCTACGAGCAGTACTTC.

This clonotype was found once. The V call is TRBV20-1, the J call TRBJ2-3; 13 positions agree with TRBD2. Germline V gene data show CDR1 as DFQATT and CDR2 as SNEGSKA (reference sequence). V trimming: 5 bases; J trimming: 10 bases; junction bases outside the gene matches: 9. The CDR3 is 14 amino acids. The CDR3 reads CSAPGLAGEGAQYF. The CDR3, as DNA: TGCAGTGCTCCAGGACTAGCGGGAGAAGGGGCGCAGTATTTT.

This clonotype appeared a few times. This rearrangement joins TRBV28 to TRBJ1-6; no clear D. The CDR3 has 15 residues. Germline values: CDR1 MDHEN, CDR2 SYDVKM. V gave up 8 bases and J gave up 0 bases, with 11 bases separating them. The DNA for the CDR3 is TGTGCCAGCCGACTCCAGAGCTCCTATAATTCACCCCTCCACTTT. Translation gives CASRLQSSYNSPLHF.

This chain connects TRBV2 to TRBJ2-2; tentatively, D is TRBD1 (5 bases). Germline-derived CDR1 and CDR2 are SNHLY and FYNNEI. The germline V and J ends were trimmed by 6 bases and 6 bases, with 11 bases remaining between them. This CDR3 comprises 13 residues. The chain's CDR3 is CASRSGWAGELFF. CDR3 bases: TGTGCCAGCAGGTCAGGGTGGGCCGGGGAGCTGTTTTTT.

The sample holds a few counts of this clonotype. The J gene is TRBJ1-5, the V gene TRBV12-3 or TRBV12-4; no definite D call. V was cut by 8 bases and J by 0 bases, with 5 bases left in between. CDR3 length: 12 residues. Written as DNA, the CDR3 is TGTGCCAGCCAATATAGCAATCAGCCCCAGCATTTT. Translated: CASQYSNQPQHF.

This clonotype was detected a few times. The chain couples TRBV3-1 to TRBJ2-6, with no clear D. CDR1 is LGHDT, CDR2 YNNKEL, per germline (reference sequence). CDR3 length: 12 residues. The V gene lost 4 bases and the J gene lost 9 bases, with 7 bases spanning the gap. CDR3 coding DNA: TGTGCCAGCAGCCCTACCAACAACGTCCTGACTTTC. Residues: CASSPTNNVLTF.